One and the same sample provided the 29 T cell receptor beta chains below, sequenced in a study of blood T cells in healthy people across ages. A sample-barcoded 5' primer and a J-beta primer mix were used in a second PCR of roughly 6 to 11 cycles. TCRdb called the 5' RACE reads again in MiXCR, with one record for every CDR3 protein. This sample has hundreds of thousands of distinct CDR3 sequences, with roughly 25% found just once. The sample was also linked to a second study, of T cells of mothers and their children.

The specimen sequenced was blood. The receptor set was obtained from a boy younger than 18 in good health.

The genes are TRBV5-6 and TRBJ2-6; perhaps TRBD2 as D (6 bases). Germline CDR1 is SGHDT and CDR2 is YYEEEE. The CDR3 totals 18 residues. V gave up 0 bases and J gave up 1 base, with 14 bases separating them. This CDR3 is CASSLEKGRISGANVLTF. In DNA, the CDR3 is TGTGCCAGCAGCTTGGAGAAGGGGAGGATATCTGGGGCCAACGTCCTGACTTTC. Filled out from reference TRBV5-6 and TRBJ2-6, the complete variable domain reads DAGVTQSPTHLIKTRGQQVTLRCSPKSGHDTVSWYQQALGQGPQFIFQYYEEEERQRGNFPDRFSGHQFPNYSSELNVNALLLGDSALYLCASSLEKGRISGANVLTFGAGSRLTVL.

The chain combines TRBV6-1 with TRBJ2-5; TRBD2 agrees at 12 bases. Judging by the DNA end, TRBJ2-1 fits better; the J call may be wrong. This CDR3 is 17 amino acids long. Germline lookup yields CDR1 MNHNS and CDR2 SASEGT. CDR3 sequence: CASSPQLAGGAYNEQFF. CDR3 in DNA: TGTGCCAGCAGTCCGCAACTAGCGGGGGGTGCCTACAATGAGCAGTTCTTC.

This clonotype turned up a few times. This chain links TRBV29-1 with TRBJ2-3; D is perhaps TRBD1 or TRBD2 (5 bases each). The V end lost 7 bases, the J end lost 1 base, and 21 bases lay between the germline ends. CDR3 length: 16 amino acids. Germline V gene sequence: CDR1 SQVTM, CDR2 ANQGSEA. In nucleotides, the CDR3 is TGCAGCGCCGAGCCGGGACCCCCAAGGGGCACAGATACGCAGTATTTT. Translating it yields CSAEPGPPRGTDTQYF.

Only a few counts were recorded for this clonotype. The gene calls are TRBV19 and TRBJ1-2; the D is unclear. Germline V gives CDR1 LNHDA, CDR2 SQIVND (reference sequence). With 5 bases removed from V and 5 bases from J, the gap between germline ends came to 15 bases. The CDR3 length is 14 residues. The CDR3 nucleotides are TGTGCCAGTAGTTCGGAGGTCCGCAGATATGGCTACACCTTC. Protein sequence: CASSSEVRRYGYTF.

This clonotype was counted a few times. The chain recombines TRBV10-3 with TRBJ1-5; 9 bases fit TRBD1. This CDR3 region has 13 residues. Per the germline V gene, CDR1 is ENHRY and CDR2 is SYGVKD. After removal of 10 bases from V and 2 bases from J, the junction contained 3 bases not matched to a gene. The CDR3 loop is CATGDRGNQPQHF. The CDR3 DNA sequence: TGTGCCACGGGGGACAGGGGCAATCAGCCCCAGCATTTT.

V gene TRBV20-1 combines with J gene TRBJ2-1; 11 bases fit TRBD2. The V gene end was trimmed by 4 bases and the J gene end by 7 bases; junction bases not matched to a gene: 12. This CDR3 comprises 16 residues. Per germline, CDR1 DFQATT and CDR2 SNEGSKA (reference sequence). The CDR3 DNA follows: TGCAGTGCTAAAGACACGCTAGCGGGAGGTTTGAATGAGCAGTTCTTC. This translates into CSAKDTLAGGLNEQFF.

The chain couples TRBV3-1 to TRBJ2-6; D remains unclear. Between the trimmed V and J ends, which lost 3 bases and 6 bases, there was a span of 9 bases. The CDR3 is 14 amino acids. The germline V gene has CDR1 LGHDT and CDR2 YNNKEL (reference sequence). Written as DNA, the CDR3 is TGTGCCAGCAGCCACACAACTATGGCCAACGTCCTGACTTTC. As protein: CASSHTTMANVLTF.

This clonotype was observed a few times. The rearrangement links TRBV12-3 or TRBV12-4 to TRBJ2-3; 11 bases map to TRBD2. Losses at the gene ends were 4 bases for V and 6 bases for J; bases not matched to a gene: 6. The CDR3 consists of 15 residues. In DNA, the CDR3 is TGTGCCAGCAGTTCCCTCACTAGCGGGAGTGATACGCAGTATTTT. Translating gives CASSSLTSGSDTQYF.

The gene calls are TRBV5-1 and TRBJ2-1; 11 bases are a match to TRBD1. The J segment lost 8 bases and the V segment lost 2 bases, leaving 3 bases of the junction unmatched. The CDR3 runs to 14 residues. Looked up from germline, CDR1 is SGHRS and CDR2 is YFSETQ. The chain's CDR3 is CASSFGQGAYEQFF. CDR3 in DNA: TGCGCCAGCAGCTTCGGACAGGGGGCCTATGAGCAGTTCTTC.

This clonotype was picked up a small number of times. V gene TRBV6-2 or TRBV6-3 combines with J gene TRBJ2-5, with D tentatively TRBD1 (5 bases). The closer fit of TRBJ2-1 to the DNA end suggests the J call may be wrong. The germline V gene encodes CDR1 MNHEY and CDR2 SVGEGT. CDR3 length: 15 amino acids. The DNA for the CDR3 is TGTGCCAGCAGTCCTGGACAATGGCGCTACAATGAGCAGTTCTTC. As protein: CASSPGQWRYNEQFF.

This clonotype has more than one count but fewer than ten. The chain uses TRBV7-3 and TRBJ1-5, with D unclear. This CDR3 spans 13 amino acids. V was trimmed by 3 bases and J by 7 bases, leaving 10 bases between them. The germline V gene has CDR1 SGHTA and CDR2 FQGTGA. The CDR3 is CASSLGWGQPQHF. CDR3 nucleotide sequence: TGTGCCAGCAGCTTGGGGTGGGGACAGCCCCAGCATTTT.

The V call is TRBV9, the J call TRBJ2-6; the D gene is possibly TRBD1 (6 bases). Trimming took 3 bases from V and 4 from J, leaving 8 bases between them. Germline V gene sequence: CDR1 SGDLS, CDR2 YYNGEE. The CDR3 contains 14 residues. The CDR3 protein is CASSAQGGANVLTF. The CDR3 nucleotides are TGTGCCAGCAGCGCCCAGGGGGGGGCCAACGTCCTGACTTTC.

This clonotype was seen only a few times. The J gene is TRBJ2-7, the V gene TRBV3-1; 11 positions match TRBD2. V was clipped by 2 bases and J by 2 bases; unmatched bases: 5. The CDR3 runs to 16 residues. The V gene's germline CDR1 is LGHDT and CDR2 YNNKEL (reference sequence). The CDR3 sequence is CASSQIRLAGPYEQYF. For the CDR3, the DNA is TGTGCCAGCAGCCAAATAAGACTAGCGGGACCCTACGAGCAGTACTTC.

The rearrangement uses TRBV6-1 and TRBJ2-6; D possibly corresponds to TRBD2 (6 bases). This CDR3 is built from 17 residues. Germline CDR1 is MNHNS and CDR2 is SASEGT. V lost 1 base, J lost 0 bases, and 10 bases lay in between. The CDR3 DNA is TGTGCCAGCAGTGAAGTAGTGGGGGGCTCTGGGGCCAACGTCCTGACTTTC. Protein sequence: CASSEVVGGSGANVLTF.

This chain joins TRBV28 and TRBJ1-1, with 7 nucleotides matching TRBD1. Germline V gene lookup returns CDR1 MDHEN and CDR2 SYDVKM. Trimming removed 6 bases from V and 4 bases from J; junction bases left unmatched: 11. The CDR3 sequence is 15 residues long. As DNA, the CDR3 is TGTGCCAGCAGCTCCAGAGGGGGCGGAAGCACTGAAGCTTTCTTT. It yields the protein CASSSRGGGSTEAFF.

The sample holds a few counts of this clonotype. For the CDR3, the DNA is TGCAGCGCGAGTATTGGGGGGGACGACGGGACCTACAATGAGCAGTTCTTC. Translating gives CSASIGGDDGTYNEQFF. The V call is TRBV29-1, the J call TRBJ2-1; 7 bases match TRBD2. J was trimmed by 2 bases and V by 7 bases; bases with no gene match: 17. CDR1 and CDR2 from the germline V gene are SQVTM and ANQGSEA. There are 17 residues in the CDR3.

This clonotype was seen a few times. V is TRBV27 and J is TRBJ2-5; TRBD1 matches at 7 bases. J lost 7 bases, V lost 6 bases, and 14 bases had no gene match. CDR3 size: 15 residues. Per the germline V gene, CDR1 is MNHEY and CDR2 is SMNVEV (reference sequence). Here the CDR3 DNA reads TGTGCCAGCAGAGGCTGGACAGGCGAGGTGGGGACCCAGTACTTC. This encodes CASRGWTGEVGTQYF.

This clonotype came up a few times. V is TRBV20-1 and J is TRBJ2-5, with 7 bases that match TRBD2. V lost 0 bases to trimming and J lost 7 bases; unmatched junction nucleotides: 8. The CDR3 extends over 14 amino acids. The germline V gene has CDR1 DFQATT and CDR2 SNEGSKA (reference sequence). CDR3 sequence: CSARDRGVSGTQYF. The DNA for the CDR3 is TGCAGTGCTAGAGATCGGGGGGTGTCGGGGACCCAGTACTTC.

This chain uses TRBV7-2 with TRBJ2-1, with D unresolved. The better agreement between TRBJ2-7 and the DNA end casts doubt on the J call. The germline V gene encodes CDR1 SGHTA and CDR2 FQGNSA. The CDR3 contains 13 residues. CDR3 DNA: TGTGCCAGCAGAGACCCGACCCTTCTCGAGCAGTACTTC. Translated: CASRDPTLLEQYF.

The chain uses TRBV29-1 and TRBJ2-7, with 7 bases matching TRBD1. The germline V gene has CDR1 SQVTM and CDR2 ANQGSEA. The J segment lost 1 base and the V segment lost 6 bases, leaving 6 bases of the junction unmatched. The CDR3 extends over 13 amino acids. CDR3 loop: CSVQGMESYEQYF. The DNA for the CDR3 is TGCAGCGTACAGGGGATGGAGTCCTACGAGCAGTACTTC.

This sequence joins TRBV29-1 and TRBJ1-2; TRBD1 aligns across 7 bases. The CDR3 totals 15 residues. Germline V CDR1 and CDR2: SQVTM, ANQGSEA. With V trimmed by 0 bases and J by 2 bases, 6 bases remained unmatched. The DNA for the CDR3 is TGCAGCGTTGAAGAGCCGGACAGGCAAAACTATGGCTACACCTTC. Encoded protein: CSVEEPDRQNYGYTF.

This chain links TRBV12-3 or TRBV12-4 with TRBJ2-5; 12 bases map to TRBD2. Judging by the DNA end, TRBJ2-1 fits better; the J call may be wrong. CDR3 length: 15 residues. The CDR3 loop is CASILAGGLWNEQFF. In DNA form, the CDR3 reads TGTGCCAGCATCCTAGCGGGAGGGTTATGGAATGAGCAGTTCTTC.

This clonotype was detected a few times. The chain has TRBV5-1 and TRBJ1-4, with 7 bases identical to TRBD1. In germline, CDR1 is SGHRS, CDR2 YFSETQ. This CDR3 comprises 14 residues. The trim removed 4 bases at V and 5 bases at J, leaving 5 bases unmatched. Here the CDR3 DNA reads TGCGCCAGCAGCCCAGGGGGGAAGAATGAAAAACTGTTTTTT. Its translation is CASSPGGKNEKLFF.

This clonotype was recorded a few times. The J gene is TRBJ2-3, the V gene TRBV12-3 or TRBV12-4; D is undetermined. V dropped 6 bases and J dropped 0 bases, with 16 bases sitting between them. The CDR3 is made up of 16 amino acids. The DNA for the CDR3 is TGTGCCAGCAGCGGACCAGCGTCTGCTAGCACAGATACGCAGTATTTT. It yields the protein CASSGPASASTDTQYF.

In this sample, this clonotype turned up a few times. The chain links TRBV29-1 to TRBJ2-1, with D maybe TRBD1 (8 bases). The V end was cut by 3 bases, the J end by 8 bases, with 17 bases between. Germline values: CDR1 SQVTM, CDR2 ANQGSEA. The CDR3 length is 14 residues. CDR3 in DNA: TGCAGCGTTGAGGGAGGGGCAGGGGGCTATGAGCAGTTCTTC. Translated, it gives CSVEGGAGGYEQFF.

Concerning this clonotype: One end of the junction fails to match germline, which may point to a read error. The V and J genes are TRBV2 and TRBJ1-2; 7 positions match TRBD1. This CDR3 is 13 amino acids long. Germline CDR1 SNHLY, CDR2 FYNNEI. CDR3 sequence reads: CVSTSRDSYGYTF. Here the CDR3 DNA reads TGTGTCAGCACAAGTCGGGACAGCTATGGCTACACCTTC.

This clonotype was counted a few times. The J gene is TRBJ2-1, the V gene TRBV28, with 8 nucleotides matching TRBD1. After removal of 4 bases from V and 3 bases from J, the junction contained 8 bases not matched to a gene. The CDR3 is 16 residues long. Germline V gene lookup returns CDR1 MDHEN and CDR2 SYDVKM. The CDR3 protein is CASSSVDRAYYNEQFF. In nucleotides, the CDR3 is TGTGCCAGCAGTTCGGTGGACAGGGCCTACTACAATGAGCAGTTCTTC.

This clonotype was found many times. This rearrangement joins TRBV5-1 to TRBJ2-5; D is unresolved. The CDR3 totals 13 residues. Germline CDR1 SGHRS, CDR2 YFSETQ. V was cut by 1 base and J by 2 bases, with 6 bases left in between. This CDR3 reads CASSLNGQETQYF. For the CDR3, the DNA is TGCGCCAGCAGCTTGAACGGACAAGAGACCCAGTACTTC. Combining the CDR3 with reference TRBV5-1 and TRBJ2-5 gives the whole variable domain KAGVTQTPRYLIKTRGQQVTLSCSPISGHRSVSWYQQTPGQGLQFLFEYFSETQRNKGNFPGRFSGRQFSNSRSEMNVSTLELGDSALYLCASSLNGQETQYFGPGTRLLVL.

The chain is built from TRBV29-1 and TRBJ2-1; 7 bases align to TRBD2. This CDR3 region has 14 residues. Losses at the gene ends were 3 bases for V and 8 bases for J; bases not matched to a gene: 10. Germline loops: CDR1 SQVTM, CDR2 ANQGSEA. CDR3 region: CSVDRSSGVDEQFF. The CDR3 DNA is TGCAGCGTTGATCGGTCTAGCGGAGTCGATGAGCAGTTCTTC.